These 17 T cell receptor beta chains were all obtained from the same sample, sequenced in a study of T cell responses to AZD1222 COVID-19 vaccine. Produced via immunoSEQ multiplex PCR; TCRdb's table is partial and in-frame only. The data show roughly 140,000 clones, almost 90% seen once. Sequenced here: peripheral blood, sampled on day 0 of AZD1222 vaccination. These receptors were obtained from an adult in good health.

V usage is TRBV2 and J usage is TRBJ1-1; D gene ambiguous. Trimming cost V 7 bases and J 0 bases, with 15 bases left between them. Germline V lookup: CDR1 SNHLY, CDR2 FYNNEI. This CDR3 is 15 amino acids long. DNA for the CDR3: TGTGCCAGCACTGATGAAGAAGGCATGAACACTGAAGCTTTCTTT. It yields the protein CASTDEEGMNTEAFF.

V usage is TRBV4-3 and J usage is TRBJ1-2; 8 bases map to TRBD1. This CDR3 spans 16 amino acids. V trimming: 0 bases; J trimming: 1 base; junction bases outside the gene matches: 4. Looked up from germline, CDR1 is LGHNA and CDR2 is YSLEER. The CDR3 DNA sequence: TGCGCCAGCAGCCAAGATTTGGACAGGGTTAACTATGGCTACACCTTC. Amino acids: CASSQDLDRVNYGYTF.

The chain couples TRBV6-2 or TRBV6-3 to TRBJ1-3; no firm D call. V lost 0 bases and J lost 0, with 6 bases in between. The CDR3 has 15 residues. Germline CDR1 is MNHEY and CDR2 is SVGEGT. As DNA, the CDR3 is TGTGCCAGCAGTTACTCCAGGTACTCTGGAAACACCATATATTTT. It is translated as CASSYSRYSGNTIYF.

The V gene is TRBV5-1, the J gene TRBJ2-7; 8 positions match TRBD2. There are 14 residues in the CDR3. The J segment lost 7 bases and the V segment lost 6 bases, leaving 12 bases of the junction unmatched. The V gene's germline CDR1 is SGHRS and CDR2 YFSETQ. As DNA, the CDR3 is TGCGCCAGCAAGTGGGCGGGAGGAAGCGGGGAGCAGTACTTC. Protein sequence: CASKWAGGSGEQYF.

This chain connects TRBV10-3 to TRBJ1-2, with unresolved D. Germline lookup yields CDR1 ENHRY and CDR2 SYGVKD. The CDR3 has 13 residues. The V and J ends lost 3 bases and 8 bases respectively, with 13 bases between them. The CDR3 protein is CAISDPAGRGYTF. DNA of the CDR3: TGTGCCATCAGTGATCCCGCCGGGAGGGGCTACACCTTC.

The V gene is TRBV10-3, the J gene TRBJ2-2; D unresolved. The V and J ends lost 2 bases and 6 bases respectively, with 16 bases between them. The germline gives CDR1 ENHRY, CDR2 SYGVKD. This CDR3 has 16 residues. The CDR3 loop is CAISERNTNGAGELFF. DNA of the CDR3: TGTGCCATCAGTGAGAGAAATACTAACGGCGCCGGGGAGCTGTTTTTT.

This rearrangement joins TRBV24-1 to TRBJ2-1; no firm D call. The CDR3 has 15 amino acids. The germline gives CDR1 KGHDR, CDR2 SFDVKD. Trimming took 4 bases from V and 8 from J, leaving 17 bases between them. The CDR3 DNA reads TGTGCCACCAGTGAAAGTCGGGCTTCAGGCGATGAGCAGTTCTTC. Translation gives CATSESRASGDEQFF.

The chain employs TRBV4-3 and TRBJ2-2; D gene uncertain. The CDR3 covers 17 residues. Between the trimmed V and J ends, which lost 4 bases and 0 bases, there was a span of 15 bases. CDR1 is LGHNA, CDR2 YSLEER, per germline. The DNA for the CDR3 is TGCGCCAGCAGCCGGAACAGTGTTATTTCGAACACCGGGGAGCTGTTTTTT. This codes for CASSRNSVISNTGELFF.

This chain joins TRBV7-6 and TRBJ2-1; TRBD2 might be the D (6 bases). V dropped 4 bases and J dropped 2 bases, with 12 bases sitting between them. This CDR3 is 15 amino acids long. Germline values: CDR1 SGHVS, CDR2 FNYEAQ. CDR3: CASSSGTGAYNEQFF. The CDR3 DNA sequence: TGTGCCAGCAGCTCCGGGACTGGGGCCTACAATGAGCAGTTCTTC.

The chain joins TRBV7-2 to TRBJ2-7; the match to TRBD1 covers 9 bases. V lost 7 bases to trimming and J lost 2 bases; unmatched junction nucleotides: 15. The length of the CDR3 is 17 residues. Germline values: CDR1 SGHTA, CDR2 FQGNSA. CDR3 in amino acids: CASTPRGVGTGTYEQYF. CDR3 coding DNA: TGTGCCAGCACCCCACGGGGGGTAGGGACAGGGACCTACGAGCAGTACTTC.

This chain links TRBV6-5 with TRBJ2-3, with D maybe TRBD2 (5 bases). Germline lookup yields CDR1 MNHEY and CDR2 SVGAGI. The CDR3 is 13 amino acids. V lost 6 bases and J 4 bases, leaving 11 bases between the germline ends. Here the CDR3 DNA reads TGTGCCAGCAGCTTAGACTACTCAGATACGCAGTATTTT. As protein: CASSLDYSDTQYF.

The rearrangement links TRBV5-1 to TRBJ2-7; 12 nucleotides agree with TRBD2. The V gene end was trimmed by 4 bases and the J gene end by 5 bases; junction bases not matched to a gene: 13. CDR1 and CDR2 from the germline V gene are SGHRS and YFSETQ. The CDR3 is 17 amino acids. The CDR3 bases are TGCGCCAGCAGCACAAGGACTAGCGGGAACCCCGGGAACGAGCAGTACTTC. Encoded protein: CASSTRTSGNPGNEQYF.

J is TRBJ1-4 and V is TRBV5-3; 8 bases align to TRBD1. Being an ORF, TRBV5-3 has a function that is uncertain. The CDR3 runs 14 residues. With V trimmed by 1 base and J by 5 bases, 1 base remained unmatched. CDR3 bases: TGTGCCAGAAGCTTGTGGACAGGGAATGAAAAACTGTTTTTT. Amino acids: CARSLWTGNEKLFF.

The chain joins TRBV30 to TRBJ1-1; D is possibly TRBD1 (6 bases). V was trimmed by 0 bases and J by 1 base, leaving 9 bases between them. The germline V gene encodes CDR1 GTSNPN and CDR2 SVGIG (reference sequence). The CDR3 is 14 residues long. Here the CDR3 DNA reads TGTGCCTGGAGTGTATGGGGGGCGAACACTGAAGCTTTCTTT. It translates to CAWSVWGANTEAFF.

The chain has TRBV5-1 and TRBJ1-2, with a weak D call TRBD1 (6 bases). The CDR3 length is 14 residues. V lost 4 bases to trimming and J lost 2 bases, with 12 bases between them. Germline V gene data show CDR1 as SGHRS and CDR2 as YFSETQ. The CDR3 coding sequence is TGCGCCAGCAGCCCACCCAGGGGCAACTATGGCTACACCTTC. It translates to CASSPPRGNYGYTF.

This clone was detected many times. The chain uses TRBV25-1 and TRBJ1-6; D remains ambiguous. V dropped 6 bases and J dropped 11 bases, with 17 bases sitting between them. The V gene's germline CDR1 is MGHDK and CDR2 SYGVNS. This CDR3 region has 14 residues. The CDR3 is CASSPLTLIAPLHF. The CDR3 DNA reads as TGTGCCAGCAGCCCCTTGACCCTAATAGCACCCCTCCACTTT. Filled out from reference TRBV25-1 and TRBJ1-6, the complete variable domain reads EADIYQTPRYLVIGTGKKITLECSQTMGHDKMYWYQQDPGMELHLIHYSYGVNSTEKGDLSSESTVSRIRTEHFPLTLESARPSHTSQYLCASSPLTLIAPLHFGNGTRLTVT.

This rearrangement joins TRBV5-8 to TRBJ1-4, with TRBD1 matching 7 bases. The CDR3 length is 14 residues. J lost 7 bases, V lost 4 bases, and 7 bases had no gene match. Germline CDR1 reads SGHTS; CDR2 reads YDEGEE. The CDR3 sequence: CASSPRQGGEKLFF. CDR3 in DNA: TGTGCCAGCAGCCCGAGACAGGGTGGTGAAAAACTGTTTTTT.